The present T cell receptor beta chain was sequenced within a study of vaccination effects on CD4 cells after COVID-19 (dated 2022 in TCRdb). At the level of the whole study: The ViraFEST assay stimulated PBMC with viral peptide pools and then used TCR sequencing to identify antigen-specific CD4+ T cell clonotypes by expansion. In both COVID-19 convalescent patients and infection-naive vaccine recipients, the study compared SARS-CoV-2 spike-specific CD4+ TCR repertoires from before mRNA vaccination with those from after it. Altogether, nine to ten COVID-19 convalescent patients and 4 SARS-CoV-2-naive healthy vaccine recipients made up the full study. Two million PBMC per well were cultured in IMDM with about 4.5% human AB serum, 10 IU/ml IL-2 and gentamicin, plus 10 ug/ml peptides. In the study, cultures from other donors were sequenced using the Oncomine TCR Beta short-read assay on an Illumina iSeq 100. Across the study, the median time from the second dose to post-vaccine sampling was 72 days (range 14 to 241).

General findings and caveats noted by the study authors: In healthy vaccine recipients, vaccine-induced clones were almost all SARS-CoV-2 mono-reactive, with only 1 of 255 being cross-reactive with common cold coronaviruses. The study was limited by a small number of convalescent patients and lacked early post-infection timepoints. Marked clonal contraction was observed in both infection-induced and vaccine-induced clones at late post-vaccination timepoints, consistent with waning T cell responses.

With regard to this clone: Its antigen remains undetermined. No much larger clone exists at a distance of one base, and base qualities are not known.

After more than nine days of culture, CD4+ T cells were isolated with the EasySep CD4+ T cell isolation kit. Each participant received two doses of an mRNA SARS-CoV-2 vaccine, either BNT162b2 or mRNA-1273. Healthy vaccine recipients had no prior SARS-CoV-2 infection, confirmed by negative nucleocapsid antibodies before and after vaccination. On days 3 and 7, half of the culture medium was replaced with fresh IL-2-containing medium. Each peptide stimulation condition was cultured in triplicate wells unless otherwise noted. Using Ficoll-Paque Plus gradient centrifugation, PBMC were separated from whole blood and then either used fresh or cryopreserved at -140C. The QIAamp micro DNA kit was used to extract genomic DNA from the cultured CD4+ T cells. From its cysteine to its phenylalanine, the CDR3 spans 14 amino acids. Of all the DNA, just the CDR3 is kept, 42 bases in frame from base 1. The CDR1 and CDR2 encoded by the germline V gene (reference sequence) are MNHNY and SVGAGI. V and J are truncated by 5 bases and 4 bases respectively, leaving an intervening sequence of 14 bases.

Receptor amplification or capture employed the immunoSEQ multiplex PCR assay. DNA from the CD4+ T cells that had been cultured and isolated underwent TCR beta CDR3 sequencing. Per the authors' processing: Non-productive TCR sequences were removed, reads were trimmed to the CDR3 region, and CDR3s of at least 7 amino acids were retained. The MANAFEST web app was used to pick out antigen-specific clonotypes by comparing their expansion in peptide wells with that in reference cultures. Positive clones required FDR<0.05 expansion versus reference and all other wells, odds ratio above 5, and frequency above 0.1% in two replicate wells. A clonotype was defined as cross-reactive if the clonotype was significantly expanded both in SARS-CoV-2 spike wells and in at least one common cold coronavirus spike condition. CDR3 similarity was assessed by Levenshtein distance using the stringdist R package, and unrooted trees were constructed with ape in R 3.6.1. This immuneACCESS table, as held by TCRdb, lists in-frame sequences with V and J called but not all clones. Of the missing ones, under half trace to an unresolved V gene in checked studies; the others have no known cause. D and trimming were read from the DNA, whereas the V and J calls and clone size are those reported in that table. This sample lists tens of thousands of clones; over 70% were detected once. The top ten clonotypes cover 2.2% of the sample.

The specimen comprised CD4+ T cells from PBMCs cultured without peptide, sampled after COVID-19 vaccination. Recombination connected TRBV6-6 to TRBJ1-2; the D gene remains uncertain. The sequence came from a human donor who received a COVID-19 vaccine. The CDR3 here reads CASSNTGFVYGYTF. The DNA sequence follows: TGTGCCAGCAGTAATACGGGATTCGTCTATGGCTACACCTTC.